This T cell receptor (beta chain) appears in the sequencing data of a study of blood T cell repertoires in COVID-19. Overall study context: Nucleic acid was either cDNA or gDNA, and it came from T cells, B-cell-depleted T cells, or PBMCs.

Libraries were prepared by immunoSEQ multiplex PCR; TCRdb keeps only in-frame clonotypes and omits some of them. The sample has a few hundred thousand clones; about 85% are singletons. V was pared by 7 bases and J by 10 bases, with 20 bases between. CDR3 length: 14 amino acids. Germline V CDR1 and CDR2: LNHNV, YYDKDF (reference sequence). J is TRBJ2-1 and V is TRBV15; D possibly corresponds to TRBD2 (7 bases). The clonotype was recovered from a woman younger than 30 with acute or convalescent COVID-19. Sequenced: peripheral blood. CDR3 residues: CATTQGGGYSEQFF. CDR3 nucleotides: TGTGCCACCACCCAGGGAGGGGGGTACAGCGAGCAGTTCTTC.